Listed below are T cell receptor beta chains from one sample, sequenced in a study of a mutant IDH1 vaccine in newly diagnosed glioma. The antigens for these receptors are not known. Libraries were prepared by immunoSEQ multiplex PCR; TCRdb keeps only in-frame clonotypes and omits some of them. This table holds 40,000 to 45,000 clones, 65% to 80% found once. This specimen was PBMCs, taken from a glioma patient whose treatment included an IDH1 peptide vaccine. These receptor sequences come from a middle-aged man with glioma. Each CDR3 is given without its conserved first and last residue.

V: TRBV6-5
J: TRBJ2-1
CDR3: ASSPLGPGREQF

V: TRBV30
J: TRBJ1-5
CDR3: AWRTGGFNQPQH

V: TRBV6-5
J: TRBJ1-1
CDR3: ASSHGGRAEAF

V: TRBV6-5
J: TRBJ1-2
CDR3: ASSYSRNGYGYT

V: TRBV2
J: TRBJ2-2
CDR3: ASRTAMGLAVGELF

V: TRBV14
J: TRBJ1-6
CDR3: ASSQGGSYNSPLH

V: TRBV15
J: TRBJ1-1
CDR3: ATSLGTGPGGTF

V: TRBV6-5
J: TRBJ1-1
CDR3: ATASGYTEAF

V: TRBV7-9
J: TRBJ2-1
CDR3: ASSLGQGIVNEQF

V: TRBV5-1
J: TRBJ1-1
CDR3: ASSLEGTGVRTEAF

V: TRBV18
J: TRBJ1-4
CDR3: ASSTDRGEKLF

V: TRBV11-3
J: TRBJ2-2
CDR3: ASSPPGGDNTGELF

V: TRBV5-4
J: TRBJ2-2
CDR3: ASSSWTGTLNTGELF

V: TRBV7-9
J: TRBJ1-6
CDR3: ASSSRQGGGRHNSPLH

V: TRBV5-1
J: TRBJ1-2
CDR3: ASSLSSGTNYGYT

V: TRBV29-1
J: TRBJ2-2
CDR3: SGGEYGELF

V: TRBV6-1
J: TRBJ1-5
CDR3: ASKDGDQPQH

V: TRBV7-8
J: TRBJ1-2
CDR3: ASNSDGSLNYGYT

V: TRBV2
J: TRBJ2-1
CDR3: ASSEAEGIEQF

V: TRBV27
J: TRBJ2-7
CDR3: ASGPYEQY

V: TRBV25-1
J: TRBJ2-3
CDR3: ASSLGTSPQAQY

V: TRBV6-5
J: TRBJ1-2
CDR3: ASRSGGSYGYT

V: TRBV7-7
J: TRBJ1-1
CDR3: ASSFSKNTEAF

V: TRBV15
J: TRBJ2-7
CDR3: ATSRERAVTYEQY

V: TRBV5-4
J: TRBJ1-2
CDR3: ASTGPANYGYT

V: TRBV6-5
J: TRBJ1-3
CDR3: ASRATGGSGNTIY

V: TRBV2
J: TRBJ1-1
CDR3: ASSEWTEAF

V: TRBV5-1
J: TRBJ2-7
CDR3: ASSDRPSGEQY

V: TRBV5-1
J: TRBJ1-1
CDR3: ASSSAGTVNTEAF

V: TRBV25-1
J: TRBJ2-5
CDR3: ASSEYPRTD

V: TRBV29-1
J: TRBJ2-1
CDR3: SVRTVSSYNEQF

V: TRBV18
J: TRBJ2-5
CDR3: ASSRDRSIQETQY

V: TRBV7-8
J: TRBJ1-6
CDR3: ASSPRLQSSYNSPLH

V: TRBV7-9
J: TRBJ2-1
CDR3: ASSLSRGIYNEQF

V: TRBV7-9
J: TRBJ1-1
CDR3: ASRPRTGGRTEAF

V: TRBV27
J: TRBJ1-2
CDR3: ASSFYGAGGYT

V: TRBV5-1
J: TRBJ2-2
CDR3: ASSPRGGREAGELF

V: TRBV7-7
J: TRBJ2-5
CDR3: ASSRALGETQY

V: TRBV2
J: TRBJ1-1
CDR3: ASRREGANTEAF

V: TRBV5-4
J: TRBJ1-1
CDR3: ASSQGKAEAF

V: TRBV27
J: TRBJ2-7
CDR3: ASSFSGSEQY

V: TRBV2
J: TRBJ1-1
CDR3: ASSPMTGRTEAF

V: TRBV7-6
J: TRBJ2-2
CDR3: ASSATWTGELF

V: TRBV19
J: TRBJ1-1
CDR3: ASSSRSEAF

V: TRBV6-1
J: TRBJ1-1
CDR3: ASSGRDRVATEAF

V: TRBV4-3
J: TRBJ2-7
CDR3: ASSLNGGDEQY